Presented here are 26 T cell receptor beta chains from one specimen sequenced in a study of blood T cell repertoires in COVID-19. Measured with immunoSEQ multiplex PCR; TCRdb has only the in-frame clones, and not every one. The sample has over 15,000 clones, around 90% seen once. Sequences were obtained from peripheral blood. Receptor source: a woman over 75 with COVID-19, enrolled during active disease.

CDR3 residues: CASSPPFASGQYEQYF. CDR3 sequence (DNA): TGTGCCAGCAGCCCCCCCTTCGCTAGCGGGCAATACGAGCAGTACTTC. The chain employs TRBV9 and TRBJ2-7; 8 bases agree with TRBD2. Germline V CDR1 and CDR2: SGDLS, YYNGEE. The length of the CDR3 is 16 residues. V lost 4 bases and J lost 4; bases outside the gene matches: 13.

The rearrangement joins TRBV24-1 to TRBJ2-2; the match to TRBD2 covers 7 bases. The ends lost 7 bases at V and 6 bases at J; junction bases unmatched: 7. This CDR3 spans 14 amino acids. From germline, CDR1 is KGHDR and CDR2 SFDVKD. CDR3 nucleotides: TGTGCCACCAGCCATCGGGGGGAATCCGGGGAGCTGTTTTTT. Its translation: CATSHRGESGELFF.

The chain is built from TRBV6-5 and TRBJ1-2, with D possibly matching TRBD1 (5 bases). The CDR3 runs 13 residues. The V gene's germline CDR1 is MNHEY and CDR2 SVGAGI. V lost 5 bases to trimming and J lost 7 bases, with 14 bases between them. The CDR3 spells CASSNRQRLGYTF. The CDR3 region has the DNA TGTGCCAGCAGTAACAGACAGAGACTTGGCTACACCTTC.

The chain carries TRBV9 and TRBJ2-1; 12 nucleotides match TRBD2. The CDR3 is 18 residues long. V gave up 3 bases and J gave up 10 bases; unmatched junction bases: 17. Germline CDR1 and CDR2: SGDLS and YYNGEE. CDR3 loop: CASSAKYGLAGFLKEQFF. The CDR3 DNA follows: TGTGCCAGCAGCGCGAAGTATGGACTAGCGGGGTTCCTTAAGGAGCAGTTCTTC.

The chain links TRBV4-3 to TRBJ1-1, with 8 bases lining up with TRBD1. CDR3 size: 14 residues. V trimming: 3 bases; J trimming: 5 bases; junction bases outside the gene matches: 5. In germline, CDR1 is LGHNA, CDR2 YSLEER. CDR3 protein: CASSQPGGWTEAFF. Written as DNA, the CDR3 is TGCGCCAGCAGCCAGCCAGGGGGCTGGACTGAAGCTTTCTTT.

The chain uses TRBV6-2 or TRBV6-3 and TRBJ1-1, with TRBD1 as a possible D gene (6 bases). The CDR3 runs to 12 residues. Trimming removed 5 bases at V and 7 bases at J, with 11 bases between. The germline V gene has CDR1 MNHEY and CDR2 SVGEGT. The CDR3, as DNA: TGTGCCAGCAGTCCGGACAGCTTTGAAGCTTTCTTT. Its protein is CASSPDSFEAFF.

This clone was recorded once. The chain recombines TRBV7-3 with TRBJ2-5, with TRBD1 as a possible D gene (6 bases). V shed 0 bases and J shed 2 bases, with 13 bases lying between them. CDR1 is SGHTA, CDR2 FQGTGA, per germline. This CDR3 comprises 16 residues. In DNA, the CDR3 is TGTGCCAGCAGCTTAACGGGCGTCAGGGGACAAGAGACCCAGTACTTC. Translated: CASSLTGVRGQETQYF. Full variable domain (rest looked up from reference TRBV7-3 and TRBJ2-5): GAGVSQTPSNKVTEKGKYVELRCDPISGHTALYWYRQSLGQGPEFLIYFQGTGAADDSGLPNDRFFAVRPEGSVSTLKIQRTERGDSAVYLCASSLTGVRGQETQYFGPGTRLLVL.

V and J are TRBV19 and TRBJ2-6; D might be TRBD1 (5 bases). The CDR3 sequence is 15 residues long. CDR1 and CDR2 (germline): LNHDA, SQIVND (reference sequence). V was clipped by 7 bases and J by 4 bases, with 14 bases between them. The CDR3 region is CASISRTTGANVLTF. The CDR3 DNA reads as TGTGCCAGTATTTCAAGGACAACCGGGGCCAACGTCCTGACTTTC.

This clone has a handful of counts. This CDR3 reads CASSPQGLTGNTIYF. The CDR3 region has the DNA TGTGCCAGCAGCCCACAGGGGCTTACGGGAAACACCATATATTTT. V and J are TRBV6-6 and TRBJ1-3; 7 nucleotides match TRBD1. J was trimmed by 4 bases and V by 6 bases; bases with no gene match: 9. Germline-derived CDR1 and CDR2 are MNHNY and SVGAGI (reference sequence). The CDR3 contains 15 residues.

V and J are TRBV18 and TRBJ2-2; weak D call: TRBD2 (6 bases). V was clipped by 5 bases and J by 4 bases, with 14 bases between them. The CDR3 contains 15 residues. The germline CDR1 and CDR2 sequences are KGHSH and LQKENI. CDR3 sequence reads: CASSSGTGGTGELFF. CDR3 in DNA: TGTGCCAGCTCATCAGGAACCGGGGGCACCGGGGAGCTGTTTTTT.

The V call is TRBV24-1, the J call TRBJ2-2; 16 bases fit TRBD2. This CDR3 contains 17 residues. V dropped 3 bases and J dropped 6; count of bases not matched to a gene: 3. Germline values: CDR1 KGHDR, CDR2 SFDVKD. This CDR3 reads CATSDPGLAGGPGELFF. CDR3 nucleotide sequence: TGTGCCACCAGTGATCCGGGACTAGCGGGAGGGCCCGGGGAGCTGTTTTTT.

V gene TRBV5-1 combines with J gene TRBJ2-1; 7 bases fit TRBD2. The CDR3 has 15 residues. V dropped 5 bases and J dropped 3; count of bases not matched to a gene: 8. Germline CDR1 is SGHRS and CDR2 is YFSETQ. The DNA of the CDR3 is TGCGCCAGCAGACAAGGCGGGAGTGTCTACAATGAGCAGTTCTTC. Amino acid sequence: CASRQGGSVYNEQFF.

The chain couples TRBV28 to TRBJ1-2; 7 bases match TRBD1. V shed 6 bases, J shed 5 bases, and the junction held 15 bases outside the gene matches. The CDR3 covers 16 residues. The germline CDR1 and CDR2 sequences are MDHEN and SYDVKM. The CDR3 loop reads CASSPVGGGRIYGYTF. CDR3 nucleotide sequence: TGTGCCAGCAGCCCCGTAGGGGGCGGCCGAATTTATGGCTACACCTTC.

V gene TRBV7-2 combines with J gene TRBJ2-3, with D unclear. V dropped 5 bases and J dropped 0 bases, with 3 bases sitting between them. The V gene's germline CDR1 is SGHTA and CDR2 FQGNSA. This CDR3 has 12 amino acids. CDR3 sequence (DNA): TGTGCCAGCAGCATAAGCACAGATACGCAGTATTTT. Residues: CASSISTDTQYF.

The chain is built from TRBV3-1 (or the pseudogene TRBV3-2) and TRBJ1-1; a weak D match, TRBD1 (5 bases). The V end was cut by 5 bases, the J end by 0 bases, with 10 bases between. CDR1 and CDR2 from the germline V gene are LGHDT and YNNKEL (reference sequence). This CDR3 region has 14 residues. CDR3 sequence: CASSSGIMNTEAFF. The CDR3 nucleotides are TGTGCCAGCAGCTCAGGGATTATGAACACTGAAGCTTTCTTT.

The genes are TRBV19 and TRBJ1-3; D gene uncertain. Trimming removed 6 bases at V and 0 bases at J, with 21 bases between. The V gene's germline CDR1 is LNHDA and CDR2 SQIVND (reference sequence). The CDR3 is 18 residues long. CDR3 loop: CASRIRVPLSRSGNTIYF. The CDR3 DNA reads TGTGCCAGTAGGATTCGGGTCCCACTTTCGCGCTCTGGAAACACCATATATTTT.

This chain joins TRBV3-1 (or the pseudogene TRBV3-2) and TRBJ1-1, with 7 bases fitting TRBD1. This CDR3 has 20 amino acids. In germline, CDR1 is LGHDT, CDR2 YNNKEL (reference sequence). With V trimmed by 1 base and J by 4 bases, 21 bases remained unmatched. The CDR3 nucleotides are TGTGCCAGCAGCCAAGGGGGGGACAGTCCTTTACGCACGCGCCCCACTGAAGCTTTCTTT. Translation: CASSQGGDSPLRTRPTEAFF.

The chain uses TRBV19 and TRBJ1-2, with 10 bases identical to TRBD1. The trim removed 6 bases at V and 8 bases at J, leaving 9 bases unmatched. The CDR3 is 14 amino acids. The V gene's germline CDR1 is LNHDA and CDR2 SQIVND (reference sequence). This CDR3 reads CASRPRDRGMGYTF. CDR3 DNA: TGTGCCAGTAGACCCCGGGACAGGGGCATGGGCTACACCTTC.

The count of this clone is one. The rearrangement joins TRBV7-8 to TRBJ1-3; perhaps TRBD1 as D (5 bases). CDR3 length equals 17 residues. Germline CDR1 SGHVS, CDR2 FQNEAQ. V lost 4 bases, J lost 0 bases, and 16 bases lay in between. CDR3 residues: CASSSIVTGDSGNTIYF. DNA for the CDR3: TGTGCCAGCAGCTCAATCGTTACGGGGGACTCTGGAAACACCATATATTTT.

The chain carries TRBV19 and TRBJ1-2, with 9 bases matching TRBD1. With 7 bases clipped from V and 6 bases from J, the junction kept 9 bases outside the gene matches. Germline V gene data show CDR1 as LNHDA and CDR2 as SQIVND (reference sequence). The CDR3 is made up of 14 amino acids. Here the CDR3 reads CASIPNRGRDGYTF. The CDR3 bases are TGTGCCAGTATTCCGAACAGGGGGCGAGATGGCTACACCTTC.

The J gene is TRBJ2-1, the V gene TRBV2; 11 bases match TRBD2. J gave up 8 bases and V 5 bases, and 8 bases lay outside the gene matches. The CDR3 length is 15 residues. Germline-derived CDR1 and CDR2 are SNHLY and FYNNEI. Here the CDR3 DNA reads TGTGCCAGCAGTCTTACTAGCGGGAGTGCGGATGAGCAGTTCTTC. It translates to CASSLTSGSADEQFF.

CDR3: CASSLDSPDRGPNTGELFF. The CDR3 nucleotides are TGTGCCAGCAGCTTAGATTCCCCAGACAGGGGACCTAACACCGGGGAGCTGTTTTTT. This chain uses TRBV11-3 with TRBJ2-2; TRBD1 agrees at 8 bases. The length of the CDR3 is 19 residues. The V segment lost 0 bases and the J segment 2 bases; nucleotides outside the gene matches: 11. In germline, CDR1 is SGHNT, CDR2 YENEEA. Looking up the rest from reference TRBV11-3 and TRBJ2-2 gives the full variable domain: EAGVVQSPRYKIIEKKQPVAFWCNPISGHNTLYWYLQNLGQGPELLIRYENEEAVDDSQLPKDRFSAERLKGVDSTLKIQPAELGDSAVYLCASSLDSPDRGPNTGELFFGEGSRLTVL.

The V gene is TRBV5-4, the J gene TRBJ2-2; 9 nucleotides align to TRBD1. The germline gives CDR1 SGHNT, CDR2 YYREEE (reference sequence). The CDR3 has 16 residues. Unmatched junction bases numbered 6, after V lost 2 bases and J lost 4 bases. This CDR3 reads CASSFYRGLGTGELFF. In DNA, the CDR3 is TGTGCCAGCAGCTTTTACAGGGGGCTGGGCACCGGGGAGCTGTTTTTT.

The genes are TRBV9 and TRBJ1-1, with D tentatively TRBD1 (6 bases). The CDR3 consists of 19 residues. V lost 0 bases and J 8 bases, leaving 29 bases between the germline ends. The germline V gene has CDR1 SGDLS and CDR2 YYNGEE. CDR3 nucleotide sequence: TGTGCCAGCAGCGTAGGAGGGGAAAGATCCGGGACACCCCGCAGGGAAGCTTTCTTT. Amino acid sequence: CASSVGGERSGTPRREAFF.

The chain carries TRBV29-1 and TRBJ1-4; no reliable D call. The CDR3 is 12 residues long. From germline, CDR1 is SQVTM and CDR2 ANQGSEA. Between the trimmed V and J ends, which lost 4 bases and 7 bases, there was a span of 10 bases. CDR3 residues: CSVGRDTEKLFF. For the CDR3, the DNA is TGCAGCGTTGGCCGGGATACTGAAAAACTGTTTTTT.

The rearrangement links TRBV5-1 to TRBJ2-5, with 8 bases aligning to TRBD1. V was pared by 4 bases and J by 2 bases, with 4 bases of the junction left unmatched. CDR1 is SGHRS, CDR2 YFSETQ, per germline. The CDR3 loop spans 14 amino acids. The CDR3 region is CASSIRQGQETQYF. For the CDR3, the DNA is TGCGCCAGCAGCATACGACAGGGGCAAGAGACCCAGTACTTC. Looking up the rest from reference TRBV5-1 and TRBJ2-5 gives the full variable domain: KAGVTQTPRYLIKTRGQQVTLSCSPISGHRSVSWYQQTPGQGLQFLFEYFSETQRNKGNFPGRFSGRQFSNSRSEMNVSTLELGDSALYLCASSIRQGQETQYFGPGTRLLVL.